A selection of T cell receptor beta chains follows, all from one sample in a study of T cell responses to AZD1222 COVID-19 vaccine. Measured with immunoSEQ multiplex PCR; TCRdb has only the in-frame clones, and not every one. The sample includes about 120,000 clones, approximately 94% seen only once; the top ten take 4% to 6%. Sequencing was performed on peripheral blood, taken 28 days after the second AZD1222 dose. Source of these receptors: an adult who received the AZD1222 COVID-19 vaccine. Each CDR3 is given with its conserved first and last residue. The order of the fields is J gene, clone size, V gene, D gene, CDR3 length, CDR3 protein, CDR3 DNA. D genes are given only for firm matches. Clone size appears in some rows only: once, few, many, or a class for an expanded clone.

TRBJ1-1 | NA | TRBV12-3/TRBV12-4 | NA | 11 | CASIGTGEAFF | TGTGCCAGCATCGGGACGGGCGAAGCTTTCTTT
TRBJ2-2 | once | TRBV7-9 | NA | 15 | CASSPRLANTGELFF | TGTGCCAGCAGCCCCAGATTAGCGAACACCGGGGAGCTGTTTTTT
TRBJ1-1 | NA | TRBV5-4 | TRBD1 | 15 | CASSLRQGVNTEAFF | TGTGCCAGCAGCTTGCGACAGGGGGTAAACACTGAAGCTTTCTTT
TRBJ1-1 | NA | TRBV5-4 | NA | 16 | CASSSGDRGGDTEAFF | TGTGCCAGCAGCTCCGGGGACCGGGGAGGGGACACTGAAGCTTTCTTT
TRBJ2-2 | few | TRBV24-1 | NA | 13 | CATSGAGDRELFF | TGTGCCACCAGTGGGGCAGGGGATAGGGAGCTGTTTTTT
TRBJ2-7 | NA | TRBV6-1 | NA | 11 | CASSEGDEQYF | TGTGCCAGCAGTGAAGGGGACGAGCAGTACTTC
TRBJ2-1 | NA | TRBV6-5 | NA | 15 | CASRPTGLNYNEQFF | TGTGCCAGCAGGCCCACAGGGCTTAACTACAATGAGCAGTTCTTC
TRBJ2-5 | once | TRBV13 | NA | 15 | CASSRGAGLGETQYF | TGTGCCAGCAGCCGGGGCGCCGGTCTGGGAGAGACCCAGTACTTC
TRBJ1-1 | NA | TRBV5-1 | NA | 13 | CASSLASGTEAFF | TGCGCCAGCAGCTTGGCCAGTGGGACTGAAGCTTTCTTT
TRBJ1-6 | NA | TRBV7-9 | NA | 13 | CASSPGLGSPLHF | TGTGCCAGCAGCCCGGGACTTGGTTCACCCCTCCACTTT
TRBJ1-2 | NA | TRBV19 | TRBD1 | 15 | CASRTQGQGDYGYTF | TGTGCCAGTAGGACCCAGGGACAGGGGGACTATGGCTACACCTTC
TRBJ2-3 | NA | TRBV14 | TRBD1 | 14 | CASSQRQGLDTQYF | TGTGCCAGCAGCCAACGACAGGGTTTAGATACGCAGTATTTT
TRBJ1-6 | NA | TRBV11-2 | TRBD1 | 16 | CASSTRQGMGNSPLHF | TGTGCCAGCAGCACCCGACAGGGGATGGGTAATTCACCCCTCCACTTT
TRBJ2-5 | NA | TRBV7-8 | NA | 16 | CASSLAGAPGQETQYF | TGTGCCAGCAGCTTAGCGGGGGCCCCTGGCCAAGAGACCCAGTACTTC
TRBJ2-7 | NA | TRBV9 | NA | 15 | CASSVAGGPFYEQYF | TGTGCCAGCAGCGTAGCGGGGGGCCCTTTCTACGAGCAGTACTTC